Listed here is a single TCR beta chain. What it recognizes is unknown. The sample is drawn from a study of shared clonotypes between healthy human individuals. At the level of the study: The cohort had two women and three men, ages 18 to 49. Study-level findings and limits: In several donors, about 5% of naive CD4 clonotypes appeared in common. Clonotype sharing levels among donors were expected to vary with sequencing depth.

The ends lost 3 bases at V and 10 bases at J; junction bases unmatched: 8. Germline values: CDR1 SGHRS, CDR2 YFSETQ. This CDR3 comprises 14 residues. Study processing details: ImmunoSEQ junction-only sequences lacked quality scores, so their filtering differed. Data came from immunoSEQ multiplex PCR; TCRdb stores just in-frame clones and leaves some out. That table furnishes V, J and clone size, whereas the DNA furnished D and trimming. The table has 740,000 or so clones, more than 70% seen once. Sequenced sample: memory CD4+ T cells sorted from blood. Subset described: CD45RA-negative fraction. This TCR derives from a woman under 40 in good health. V is TRBV5-1 and J is TRBJ2-1, with 9 bases identical to TRBD2. CDR3 region: CASSSLAGEGEQFF. In nucleotides, the CDR3 is TGCGCCAGCAGCTCACTAGCGGGCGAGGGGGAGCAGTTCTTC.